The sequence of this TCR beta chain was determined in a study of OX40 agonist ivuxolimab in advanced cancers. Trimming pared 2 bases from V and 5 bases from J, leaving 13 bases between. The length of the CDR3 is 15 residues. Germline V lookup: CDR1 SGHRS, CDR2 YFSETQ. The table came from immunoSEQ multiplex PCR; TCRdb's copy has only in-frame clones and leaves some out. The sample records 60,000 to 85,000 clones, about four fifths being singletons. This chain uses TRBV5-1 with TRBJ1-4; perhaps TRBD1 as D (6 bases). This TCR was recovered from an adult with an advanced solid tumor such as melanoma, head and neck, liver or kidney cancer. This specimen consisted of CD4+ or CD8+ T cells sorted from blood, obtained in a trial of the OX40 agonist ivuxolimab. The CDR3 region is CASSFRGAENEKLFF. CDR3 bases: TGCGCCAGCAGCTTTCGGGGGGCGGAGAATGAAAAACTGTTTTTT.